Below, 30 T cell receptor beta chains from the same sample are listed, as sequenced in a study of shared clonotypes between healthy human individuals. Libraries were prepared by immunoSEQ multiplex PCR; TCRdb keeps only in-frame clonotypes and omits some of them. The table records roughly 520,000 clones, around 95% of them present only once. The specimen sequenced was naive CD4+ T cells sorted from blood. The sample's subset: CD45RA+ positively selected. These receptors originate from a woman aged 25 to 39 in good health.

V usage is TRBV6-5 and J usage is TRBJ1-6, with TRBD1 as a possible D gene (6 bases). The CDR3 consists of 14 residues. With 6 bases removed from V and 9 bases from J, the gap between germline ends came to 15 bases. CDR1 and CDR2 (germline): MNHEY, SVGAGI. The chain's CDR3 is CASRSTGFGSPLHF. CDR3 coding DNA: TGTGCCAGCAGATCTACAGGGTTTGGTTCACCCCTCCACTTT.

The chain carries TRBV5-4 and TRBJ2-2, with D tentatively TRBD1 or TRBD2 (5 bases each). With 2 bases removed from V and 8 bases from J, the gap between germline ends came to 13 bases. The CDR3 is made up of 14 amino acids. Germline V lookup: CDR1 SGHNT, CDR2 YYREEE (reference sequence). In DNA form, the CDR3 reads TGTGCCAGCAGCTTAACCACCGGGGCGGGGGAGCTGTTTTTT. This gives the protein CASSLTTGAGELFF.

The V gene is TRBV18, the J gene TRBJ2-7; TRBD1 aligns across 7 bases. The germline CDR1 and CDR2 sequences are KGHSH and LQKENI. The V gene end was trimmed by 2 bases and the J gene end by 2 bases; junction bases not matched to a gene: 9. The CDR3 is 16 residues long. The CDR3 DNA reads TGTGCCAGCTCACCAACGACAGGGAAGAAGGCCTACGAGCAGTACTTC. It is translated as CASSPTTGKKAYEQYF.

The rearrangement uses TRBV5-1 and TRBJ2-1; 8 bases align to TRBD2. The CDR3 totals 13 residues. In germline, CDR1 is SGHRS, CDR2 YFSETQ. With V trimmed by 6 bases and J by 4 bases, 3 bases remained unmatched. CDR3 coding DNA: TGCGCCAGCAAGGTAGCGGGATACAATGAGCAGTTCTTC. This codes for CASKVAGYNEQFF.

The CDR3 protein is CASSATSGMDTQYF. CDR3 coding DNA: TGTGCCAGCAGTGCGACTAGTGGTATGGATACGCAGTATTTT. The chain couples TRBV2 to TRBJ2-3; TRBD2 might be the D (6 bases). V lost 4 bases, J lost 6 bases, and 14 bases lay in between. This CDR3 is built from 14 residues. Per the germline V gene, CDR1 is SNHLY and CDR2 is FYNNEI.

This chain links TRBV28 with TRBJ2-7; TRBD1 matches 10 bases. Per the germline V gene, CDR1 is MDHEN and CDR2 is SYDVKM. CDR3 length: 18 amino acids. V lost 7 bases and J lost 3; bases outside the gene matches: 18. CDR3 sequence: CASTLWGRAGTGVYEQYF. CDR3 bases: TGTGCCAGCACGCTTTGGGGCCGGGCCGGGACAGGGGTCTACGAGCAGTACTTC.

The CDR3 sequence: CASRLGTNREKLFF. CDR3 DNA sequence: TGTGCCAGCAGGCTCGGGACGAACCGAGAAAAACTGTTTTTT. The chain uses TRBV6-5 and TRBJ1-4, with a tentative D call TRBD1 (5 bases). V was cut by 6 bases and J by 8 bases, with 16 bases left in between. The CDR3 is made up of 14 amino acids. Germline V gene sequence: CDR1 MNHEY, CDR2 SVGAGI.

The V call is TRBV9, the J call TRBJ2-7; D is tentatively TRBD1 or TRBD2 (7 bases each). Germline CDR1 is SGDLS and CDR2 is YYNGEE. This CDR3 region has 16 residues. Trimming removed 0 bases from V and 0 bases from J, with 13 bases in between. CDR3 sequence (DNA): TGTGCCAGCAGCGTAGGGGAGGGACAGCCCTCCTACGAGCAGTACTTC. This codes for CASSVGEGQPSYEQYF.

The rearrangement links TRBV28 to TRBJ2-6, with D perhaps TRBD2 (5 bases). V lost 5 bases and J 0 bases, leaving 11 bases between the germline ends. This CDR3 region has 16 residues. Germline CDR1 and CDR2: MDHEN and SYDVKM. DNA of the CDR3: TGTGCCAGCAGTGCCGGACTGTACTCTGGGGCCAACGTCCTGACTTTC. Translated, it gives CASSAGLYSGANVLTF.

The chain combines TRBV6-1 with TRBJ2-7, with D perhaps being TRBD1 or TRBD2 (5 bases each). Germline CDR1 is MNHNS and CDR2 is SASEGT. This CDR3 is built from 15 residues. Between the trimmed V and J ends, which lost 2 bases and 5 bases, there was a span of 16 bases. This chain's CDR3 is CASSERRGESHEQYF. The CDR3 DNA is TGTGCCAGCAGTGAAAGGCGAGGGGAATCCCACGAGCAGTACTTC.

This rearrangement joins TRBV20-1 to TRBJ1-2; the D is unclear. Germline assignment: CDR1 DFQATT and CDR2 SNEGSKA (reference sequence). V gave up 3 bases and J gave up 5 bases, with 7 bases separating them. This CDR3 has 11 amino acids. As DNA, the CDR3 is TGCAGTGCTAGGGAGGAGTATGGCTACACCTTC. Translation: CSAREEYGYTF.

The chain couples TRBV5-8 to TRBJ2-3, with TRBD2 as a possible D gene (5 bases). Trimming pared 2 bases from V and 4 bases from J, leaving 8 bases between. This CDR3 is 13 amino acids long. CDR1 is SGHTS, CDR2 YDEGEE, per germline. The CDR3 region is CASSLAAADTQYF. In nucleotides, the CDR3 is TGTGCCAGCAGCTTAGCGGCCGCAGATACGCAGTATTTT.

CDR3 loop: CASGPRAAESYNEQFF. The CDR3 DNA follows: TGCGCCAGCGGTCCCCGGGCCGCTGAGTCCTACAATGAGCAGTTCTTC. The J gene is TRBJ2-1, the V gene TRBV5-1, with D unclear. The V gene lost 7 bases and the J gene lost 1 base, with 18 bases spanning the gap. The CDR3 extends over 16 amino acids. CDR1 SGHRS and CDR2 YFSETQ come from the germline V gene.

The chain links TRBV2 to TRBJ1-1; no reliable D call. From germline, CDR1 is SNHLY and CDR2 FYNNEI. The V end lost 5 bases, the J end lost 0 bases, and 7 bases lay between the germline ends. The CDR3 consists of 13 residues. The CDR3 DNA reads TGTGCCAGCAGTTACGCGATGAACACTGAAGCTTTCTTT. Encoded protein: CASSYAMNTEAFF. The whole variable domain, filled in from reference TRBV2 and TRBJ1-1, reads EPEVTQTPSHQVTQMGQEVILRCVPISNHLYFYWYRQILGQKVEFLVSFYNNEISEKSEIFDDQFSVERPDGSNFTLKIRSTKLEDSAMYFCASSYAMNTEAFFGQGTRLTVV.

The chain carries TRBV14 and TRBJ2-5; 7 nucleotides align to TRBD1. The germline V gene has CDR1 SGHDN and CDR2 FVKESK. The CDR3 sequence is 13 residues long. Trimming took 3 bases from V and 4 from J; bases not matched to a gene: 2. CDR3 sequence reads: CASSHAGGETQYF. The CDR3, as DNA: TGTGCCAGCAGCCATGCAGGGGGAGAGACCCAGTACTTC. Using reference TRBV14 and TRBJ2-5 for the parts outside the CDR3, the full variable domain is EAGVTQFPSHSVIEKGQTVTLRCDPISGHDNLYWYRRVMGKEIKFLLHFVKESKQDESGMPNNRFLAERTGGTYSTLKVQPAELEDSGVYFCASSHAGGETQYFGPGTRLLVL.

The rearrangement uses TRBV10-1 and TRBJ1-1; TRBD1 is a possible D gene (5 bases). The CDR3 totals 16 residues. Germline V gene lookup returns CDR1 WNHNN and CDR2 SYGVQD (reference sequence). Between the trimmed V and J ends, which lost 2 bases and 0 bases, there was a span of 13 bases. This CDR3 is CASSESIGAMNTEAFF. The CDR3 DNA sequence: TGCGCCAGCAGTGAGAGCATTGGGGCAATGAACACTGAAGCTTTCTTT.

J is TRBJ1-5 and V is TRBV5-5; 7 bases agree with TRBD1. The germline gives CDR1 SGHKS, CDR2 YYEKEE (reference sequence). This CDR3 has 13 residues. Trimming at V came to 4 bases and at J to 7 bases, leaving 5 bases not matched to a gene. The CDR3 nucleotides are TGTGCCAGCAGCCGAGGACAGGCGCAGCCCCAGCATTTT. Protein product: CASSRGQAQPQHF.

Points on this clone: Its ends do not fully match the called genes, so a read error is possible. This sequence joins TRBV7-2 and TRBJ2-7, with 8 bases identical to TRBD1. Per germline, CDR1 SGHTA and CDR2 FQGNSA. The length of the CDR3 is 15 residues. The CDR3 DNA reads as TGTGCCAGCAGCTTAGGACAGGGGTTACCCTATGAGCAGTACTTC. This encodes CASSLGQGLPYEQYF.

The CDR3 loop reads CARALGRETEAFF. The CDR3 DNA follows: TGTGCCAGAGCCCTAGGGAGGGAGACTGAAGCTTTCTTT. The chain recombines TRBV5-4 with TRBJ1-1; D gene uncertain. CDR1 is SGHNT and CDR2 is YYREEE in the germline V gene (reference sequence). This CDR3 is built from 13 residues. The ends were cut back, 8 bases at V and 5 bases at J, with 16 bases in the middle.

The rearrangement joins TRBV28 to TRBJ1-5, with 7 positions matching TRBD1. V was clipped by 4 bases and J by 3 bases; unmatched bases: 6. CDR1 and CDR2 (germline): MDHEN, SYDVKM. The CDR3 sequence is 15 residues long. CDR3 DNA sequence: TGTGCCAGCAGTTACGCCGGGACAGCCAATCAGCCCCAGCATTTT. Protein: CASSYAGTANQPQHF.

The CDR3 reads CASSAGDMNTEAFF. In nucleotides, the CDR3 is TGCGCCAGCAGCGCAGGAGACATGAACACTGAAGCTTTCTTT. This chain links TRBV5-1 with TRBJ1-1; D not resolved. The germline CDR1 and CDR2 sequences are SGHRS and YFSETQ. The CDR3 length is 14 residues. V lost 4 bases and J lost 0, with 10 bases in between.

The chain is built from TRBV7-9 and TRBJ1-1; D might be TRBD1 (5 bases). Between the trimmed V and J ends, which lost 3 bases and 0 bases, there was a span of 8 bases. Germline CDR1 SEHNR, CDR2 FQNEAQ (reference sequence). The CDR3 is 14 residues long. Here the CDR3 reads CASSLGPMNTEAFF. CDR3 bases: TGTGCCAGCAGCTTGGGACCCATGAACACTGAAGCTTTCTTT.

V and J are TRBV6-4 and TRBJ1-1; the D gene is possibly TRBD1 (5 bases). The germline gives CDR1 MRHNA, CDR2 SNTAGT. This CDR3 spans 13 amino acids. The V end was cut by 4 bases, the J end by 0 bases, with 6 bases between. The CDR3 is CASSARVNTEAFF. CDR3 coding DNA: TGTGCCAGCAGTGCCAGGGTGAACACTGAAGCTTTCTTT.

The chain employs TRBV5-1 and TRBJ2-5; TRBD2 agrees at 7 bases. V shed 4 bases, J shed 5 bases, and the junction held 11 bases outside the gene matches. Germline V gene data show CDR1 as SGHRS and CDR2 as YFSETQ. The CDR3 is made up of 15 amino acids. The chain's CDR3 is CASSPWTRVGETQYF. CDR3 bases: TGCGCCAGCAGCCCCTGGACTAGGGTAGGGGAGACCCAGTACTTC.

The chain is built from TRBV19 and TRBJ1-5; D uncertain. With 0 bases removed from V and 4 bases from J, the gap between germline ends came to 10 bases. This CDR3 has 15 residues. The germline CDR1 and CDR2 sequences are LNHDA and SQIVND (reference sequence). CDR3 bases: TGTGCCAGTAGTATAGATCCAGCGGGAAATCAGCCCCAGCATTTT. Its translation is CASSIDPAGNQPQHF.

The CDR3 here is CAISELEGSGNTIYF. DNA for the CDR3: TGTGCCATCAGTGAGTTGGAGGGATCTGGAAACACCATATATTTT. The genes are TRBV10-3 and TRBJ1-3; D is uncertain. V gave up 1 base and J gave up 1 base, with 8 bases separating them. Germline V gene lookup returns CDR1 ENHRY and CDR2 SYGVKD. This CDR3 has 15 amino acids.

V and J are TRBV30 and TRBJ1-3, with D perhaps TRBD1 (5 bases). The CDR3 is 13 amino acids. Trimming took off 7 bases at V and 5 bases at J, with 15 bases between the two ends. Germline CDR1 GTSNPN, CDR2 SVGIG (reference sequence). CDR3 amino acids: CAFPGLKRNTIYF. CDR3 coding DNA: TGTGCCTTCCCAGGGTTAAAACGAAACACCATATATTTT.

This clone was detected once. Different DNA sequences within this sample yield the same CDR3. V and J are TRBV5-1 and TRBJ1-1; D uncertain. Trimming stripped 2 bases from V and 5 bases from J, with 10 bases between. This CDR3 region has 13 residues. Per the germline V gene, CDR1 is SGHRS and CDR2 is YFSETQ. CDR3 in amino acids: CASSLSGETEAFF. The CDR3 coding sequence is TGCGCCAGCAGCTTAAGTGGAGAAACTGAAGCTTTCTTT.

The rearrangement uses TRBV5-1 and TRBJ2-7; 10 bases match TRBD2. The CDR3 sequence is 15 residues long. Germline V gives CDR1 SGHRS, CDR2 YFSETQ. Trimming removed 2 bases from V and 0 bases from J; junction bases left unmatched: 2. CDR3 nucleotides: TGCGCCAGCAGCTTAGGGACTAGCGACTCCTACGAGCAGTACTTC. It translates to CASSLGTSDSYEQYF.

This clone was detected once. CDR3 DNA sequence: TGTGCCAGCAGTGAAAGCCTAGCGGGAAACAACGAGCAGTACTTC. Its protein product is CASSESLAGNNEQYF. The V call is TRBV25-1, the J call TRBJ2-7; 9 bases are a match to TRBD2. Germline V lookup: CDR1 MGHDK, CDR2 SYGVNS. With 2 bases clipped from V and 5 bases from J, the junction kept 7 bases outside the gene matches. This CDR3 spans 15 amino acids.